Listed below are T cell receptor beta chains from one sample, sequenced in a study of blood T cell repertoires in COVID-19. Produced via immunoSEQ multiplex PCR; TCRdb's table is partial and in-frame only. The profile shows 150,000 to 200,000 clones, approximately 82% of them singletons. Sequencing input: peripheral blood. The receptors here all came from a woman of 80 years or more with active or convalescent COVID-19. Each CDR3 is given with its conserved first and last residue. D genes are given only for firm matches. Size values are once, few and many counts, or a class for expanded clones, and some rows have none.

abundance	v_gene	d_gene	j_gene	CDR3aa	CDR3nt
few	TRBV19	-	TRBJ1-1	CASSIVFGGDTEAFF	TGTGCCAGTAGTATAGTATTTGGAGGGGACACTGAAGCTTTCTTT
few	TRBV6-5	-	TRBJ1-1	CASSSFGRMNTEAFF	TGTGCCAGCAGTTCTTTTGGGAGAATGAACACTGAAGCTTTCTTT
once	TRBV29-1	TRBD1	TRBJ1-2	CSVPDRVNYGYTF	TGCAGCGTACCGGACAGGGTTAACTATGGCTACACCTTC
-	TRBV5-8	TRBD1	TRBJ2-5	CASSFGGTGRPQYF	TGTGCCAGCAGCTTCGGCGGGACAGGCCGCCCCCAGTACTTC
few	TRBV6-5	TRBD1	TRBJ1-6	CASRAQGDSPLHF	TGTGCCAGCAGGGCACAGGGGGATTCACCCCTCCACTTT
-	TRBV25-1	TRBD1	TRBJ1-1	CASSDSRQGDTEAFF	TGTGCCAGCAGTGATTCGAGACAGGGTGATACTGAAGCTTTCTTT
-	TRBV29-1	TRBD1	TRBJ1-2	CSVEGQGPGLYGYTF	TGCAGCGTTGAGGGACAGGGCCCTGGGTTGTATGGCTACACCTTC
-	TRBV5-1	-	TRBJ1-6	CASSLAPTDSPLHF	TGCGCCAGCAGCTTGGCTCCCACGGATTCACCCCTCCACTTT
once	TRBV9	-	TRBJ2-7	CASSPHSSPFYEQYF	TGTGCCAGCAGCCCACACAGCTCTCCTTTCTACGAGCAGTACTTC
-	TRBV6-5	-	TRBJ1-6	CASDEGVNSPLHF	TGTGCCAGTGACGAAGGGGTTAATTCACCCCTCCACTTT
-	TRBV5-5	TRBD1	TRBJ2-1	CASSVTGTGNNEQFF	TGTGCCAGCAGCGTCACCGGGACAGGTAACAATGAGCAGTTCTTC
-	TRBV7-9	TRBD2	TRBJ2-2	CASPDGGDTGELFF	TGTGCCAGCCCGGACGGGGGGGACACCGGGGAGCTGTTTTTT
-	TRBV7-9	-	TRBJ1-2	CASSPGGVEGYGYTF	TGTGCCAGCAGCCCCGGGGGGGTCGAGGGGTATGGCTACACCTTC
-	TRBV9	TRBD2	TRBJ2-1	CASSVGSSGNYNEQFF	TGTGCCAGCAGCGTAGGGTCTAGCGGGAATTACAATGAGCAGTTCTTC
-	TRBV7-3	TRBD1	TRBJ1-1	CASSLTGEADTEAFF	TGTGCCAGCAGCTTGACAGGGGAGGCGGACACTGAAGCTTTCTTT
few	TRBV5-5	-	TRBJ2-7	CASSLVGGSSEQYF	TGTGCCAGCAGCTTGGTTGGGGGCTCCTCCGAGCAGTACTTC
-	TRBV28	TRBD1	TRBJ1-4	CASSPRQGAATNEKLFF	TGTGCCAGCAGTCCCCGACAGGGGGCAGCAACTAATGAAAAACTGTTTTTT
-	TRBV7-8	-	TRBJ1-2	CASSSTTAPSGYTF	TGTGCCAGCAGCTCGACAACGGCCCCGAGTGGCTACACCTTC
-	TRBV5-1	-	TRBJ2-5	CASSLVSQGETQYF	TGCGCCAGCAGCTTGGTCTCCCAGGGGGAGACCCAGTACTTC
-	TRBV3-1/TRBV3-2	TRBD2	TRBJ2-2	CASSQVSGYTGELFF	TGTGCCAGCAGCCAAGTTAGCGGGTACACCGGGGAGCTGTTTTTT
few	TRBV5-1	-	TRBJ1-6	CASSLDDSSPLHF	TGCGCCAGCAGCTTGGATGACAGTTCACCCCTCCACTTT
-	TRBV6-5	TRBD2	TRBJ2-1	CASSRKSGIYNEQFF	TGTGCCAGCAGCAGGAAAAGCGGGATCTACAATGAGCAGTTCTTC
-	TRBV4-1	TRBD1	TRBJ1-3	CASSQFEGAQGNTIYF	TGCGCCAGCAGCCAATTCGAGGGGGCGCAAGGAAACACCATATATTTT
-	TRBV4-1	-	TRBJ2-3	CASSNQPADTQYF	TGCGCCAGCAGCAACCAACCGGCAGATACGCAGTATTTT
-	TRBV28	-	TRBJ2-7	CASGLSYEQYF	TGTGCCAGCGGACTGTCCTACGAGCAGTACTTC
-	TRBV5-1	-	TRBJ2-3	CASSLGRTDTQYF	TGCGCCAGCAGCTTGGGGCGCACAGATACGCAGTATTTT
-	TRBV5-8	-	TRBJ2-1	CASLRRDRGSGSSYNEQFF	TGTGCCAGCCTCCGCCGGGACAGGGGTAGCGGGAGCTCCTACAATGAGCAGTTCTTC
-	TRBV5-6	TRBD2	TRBJ2-7	CASSFTGTSGGYEQYF	TGTGCCAGCAGCTTTACCGGGACTAGCGGGGGCTACGAGCAGTACTTC
-	TRBV6-2/TRBV6-3	TRBD2	TRBJ2-1	CASSTRLASGRAPIYNEQFF	TGTGCCAGCAGTACCCGTTTGGCGAGCGGGAGGGCCCCGATCTACAATGAGCAGTTCTTC
-	TRBV4-2	-	TRBJ1-5	CASSQSRGNNQPQHF	TGTGCCAGCAGCCAATCCAGGGGAAACAATCAGCCCCAGCATTTT
few	TRBV7-6	-	TRBJ2-1	CASSPLGPEQFF	TGTGCCAGCAGCCCTTTGGGGCCCGAGCAGTTCTTC
-	TRBV19	-	TRBJ1-5	CASSAEYQPQHF	TGTGCCAGTAGTGCGGAATATCAGCCCCAGCATTTT
-	TRBV19	-	TRBJ1-5	CASSRGPGLGAPQHF	TGTGCCAGTAGTAGGGGACCGGGACTGGGAGCGCCCCAGCATTTT
-	TRBV19	TRBD1	TRBJ1-2	CASSISRGPGYTF	TGTGCCAGTAGTATAAGCAGGGGGCCGGGCTACACCTTC
-	TRBV5-1	-	TRBJ2-5	CASSVYQETQYF	TGCGCCAGCAGCGTATACCAAGAGACCCAGTACTTC
-	TRBV27	-	TRBJ2-1	CASSLWGAVGEQFF	TGTGCCAGCAGTTTATGGGGAGCGGTGGGTGAGCAGTTCTTC
-	TRBV12-5	TRBD2	TRBJ2-1	CASGLVASGSDEQFF	TGTGCTAGTGGTTTGGTGGCTAGCGGGAGCGATGAGCAGTTCTTC
-	TRBV27	TRBD1	TRBJ2-7	CASSSGTGASEQYF	TGTGCCAGCAGTTCCGGGACAGGGGCGAGCGAGCAGTACTTC
many	TRBV3-1/TRBV3-2	TRBD2	TRBJ2-5	CASSQDSLAGRETQYF	TGTGCCAGCAGCCAAGATTCCCTAGCGGGACGAGAGACCCAGTACTTC
-	TRBV29-1	TRBD2	TRBJ2-1	CSVEGSTGGVYNEQFF	TGCAGCGTTGAGGGATCTACGGGAGGAGTCTACAATGAGCAGTTCTTC
-	TRBV6-5	TRBD1	TRBJ1-3	CASNFRTGAGNTIYF	TGTGCCAGCAACTTTAGGACAGGGGCTGGAAACACCATATATTTT
once	TRBV29-1	-	TRBJ2-1	CSVSPANEQFF	TGCAGCGTTAGCCCTGCCAATGAGCAGTTCTTC
-	TRBV4-1	-	TRBJ2-7	CASSQDRDEQYF	TGCGCCAGCAGCCAAGATCGCGACGAGCAGTACTTC
-	TRBV9	TRBD2	TRBJ2-5	CASSVGTSVQETQYF	TGTGCCAGCAGCGTAGGGACTAGCGTACAAGAGACCCAGTACTTC
-	TRBV25-1	-	TRBJ2-5	CASSEWSSGQETQYF	TGTGCCAGCAGTGAATGGAGTAGCGGCCAAGAGACCCAGTACTTC
-	TRBV5-1	-	TRBJ2-1	CASSLSSGVVDEQFF	TGCGCCAGCAGCTTATCATCCGGGGTAGTCGATGAGCAGTTCTTC
-	TRBV2	-	TRBJ1-5	CASTNEAGFQPQHF	TGTGCCAGCACCAACGAGGCAGGGTTTCAGCCCCAGCATTTT
-	TRBV28	TRBD1	TRBJ1-1	CASSGRDSLRIAFF	TGTGCCAGCAGTGGTCGGGACAGCCTCCGTATAGCTTTCTTT
-	TRBV7-3	TRBD1	TRBJ1-5	CASSPRDRGNQPQHF	TGTGCCAGCAGCCCCAGGGACAGGGGGAATCAGCCCCAGCATTTT
-	TRBV2	TRBD1	TRBJ1-4	CASSEALRGLGEKLFF	TGTGCCAGCAGTGAAGCGCTCAGGGGGCTAGGTGAAAAACTGTTTTTT
-	TRBV9	-	TRBJ1-2	CASSVAPSRTGDGYTF	TGTGCCAGCAGCGTAGCCCCATCCCGCACGGGGGACGGCTACACCTTC
-	TRBV11-2	-	TRBJ2-7	CASSPGSSYEQYF	TGTGCCAGCAGCCCGGGGAGCTCCTACGAGCAGTACTTC